The following is a T cell receptor (beta chain) sequence with its context. Its target is not known. Clones were read by immunoSEQ multiplex PCR, and TCRdb kept only the in-frame ones, dropping some. The sample gives about 130,000 clones, around nine tenths of which show up once; approximately 1.3% is in the top ten. The data derive from a study of cytomegalovirus exposure and HLA in healthy donors. Study-wide results and caveats: Rarity marked most TCR sequences, yet some public TCRs occurred in many donors. Confirmation in vitro established that a few CMV-associated chains were specific for CMV antigens. TCR clusters originating in the first cohort tended to co-occur in the 120 validation repertoires, according to a later analysis.

The clonotype comes from a young man in good health and CMV-seronegative. The sample taken for sequencing was PBMCs.

Here the CDR3 reads CAWTKGGDNQPQHF. DNA for the CDR3: TGTGCCTGGACTAAAGGGGGAGACAATCAGCCCCAGCATTTT. The chain joins TRBV30 to TRBJ1-5, with D possibly matching TRBD1 (6 bases). CDR3 size: 14 residues. Germline V gene sequence: CDR1 GTSNPN, CDR2 SVGIG (reference sequence). Deletions cut 4 bases from V and 3 bases from J, with 13 bases between.